This note documents a single TCR beta chain sequence. Using immunoSEQ multiplex PCR, the repertoire was profiled, and TCRdb retains in-frame clones only, with some absent. Of hundreds of thousands of clones in the sample, roughly 90% were seen once. Germline lookup yields CDR1 SGHTA and CDR2 FQGNSA. The CDR3 length is 16 residues. Unmatched junction bases numbered 13, after V lost 8 bases and J lost 1 base. This sample is part of a study of blood T cell repertoires in COVID-19. Study summary: COVID-19 samples collected from the United States, Italy and Spain covered acute and convalescent phases. Sources were T cells, B-cell-depleted T cells, or PBMCs; the material itself was cDNA or gDNA.

The TCR comes from a woman aged 40-49 years who had recovered from COVID-19. The sample consisted of peripheral blood. The chain employs TRBV7-2 and TRBJ1-2; 7 bases are shared with TRBD1. The CDR3 DNA reads as TGTGCCAGCTCCCCGGAGGGAACAGGGGTTAACTATGGCTACACCTTC. It is translated as CASSPEGTGVNYGYTF.